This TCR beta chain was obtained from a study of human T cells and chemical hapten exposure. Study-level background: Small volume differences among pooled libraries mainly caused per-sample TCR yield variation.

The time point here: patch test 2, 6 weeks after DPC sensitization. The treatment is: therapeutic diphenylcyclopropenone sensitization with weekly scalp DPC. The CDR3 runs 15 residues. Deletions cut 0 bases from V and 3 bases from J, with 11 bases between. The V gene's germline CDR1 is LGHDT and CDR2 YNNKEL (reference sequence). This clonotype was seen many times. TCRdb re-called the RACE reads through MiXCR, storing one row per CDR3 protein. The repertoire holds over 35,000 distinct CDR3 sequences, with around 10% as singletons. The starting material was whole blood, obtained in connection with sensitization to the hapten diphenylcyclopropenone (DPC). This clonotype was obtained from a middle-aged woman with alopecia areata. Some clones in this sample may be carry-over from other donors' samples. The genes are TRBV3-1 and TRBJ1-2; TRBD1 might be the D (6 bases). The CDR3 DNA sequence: TGTGCCAGCAGCCAAGACAGGGGACGTGACTATGGCTACACCTTC. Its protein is CASSQDRGRDYGYTF.